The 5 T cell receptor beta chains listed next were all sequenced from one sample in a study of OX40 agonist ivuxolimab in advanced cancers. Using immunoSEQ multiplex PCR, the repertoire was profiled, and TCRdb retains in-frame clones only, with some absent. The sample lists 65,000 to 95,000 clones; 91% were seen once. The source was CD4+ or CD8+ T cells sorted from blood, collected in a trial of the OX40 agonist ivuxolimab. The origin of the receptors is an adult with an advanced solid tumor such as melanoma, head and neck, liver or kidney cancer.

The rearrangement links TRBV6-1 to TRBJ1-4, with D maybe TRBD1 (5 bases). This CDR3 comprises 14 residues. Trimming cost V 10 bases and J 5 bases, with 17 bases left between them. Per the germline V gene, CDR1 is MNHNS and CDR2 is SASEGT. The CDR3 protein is CATPQPGLNEKLFF. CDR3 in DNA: TGTGCCACCCCTCAGCCGGGACTCAATGAAAAACTGTTTTTT.

The CDR3 DNA follows: TGTGCCAGCAGCCCACTTCTTCTGGTTTCGAGCACTGAAGCTTTCTTT. Protein sequence: CASSPLLLVSSTEAFF. The rearrangement uses TRBV11-2 and TRBJ1-1; D unclear. Germline CDR1 and CDR2: SGHAT and FQNNGV. V dropped 5 bases and J dropped 4 bases, with 20 bases sitting between them. The CDR3 covers 16 residues.

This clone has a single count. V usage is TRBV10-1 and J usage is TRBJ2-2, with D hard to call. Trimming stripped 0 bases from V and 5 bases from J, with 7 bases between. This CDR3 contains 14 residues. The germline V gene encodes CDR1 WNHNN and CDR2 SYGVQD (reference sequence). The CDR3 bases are TGCGCCAGCAGTGAGTCTTGGGTGACCGGGGAGCTGTTTTTT. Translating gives CASSESWVTGELFF.

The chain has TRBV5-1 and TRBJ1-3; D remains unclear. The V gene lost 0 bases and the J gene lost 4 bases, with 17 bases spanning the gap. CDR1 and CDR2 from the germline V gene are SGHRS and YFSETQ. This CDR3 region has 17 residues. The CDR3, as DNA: TGCGCCAGCAGCTTGGGAAACACGAGGATCTCAGGAAACACCATATATTTT. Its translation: CASSLGNTRISGNTIYF.

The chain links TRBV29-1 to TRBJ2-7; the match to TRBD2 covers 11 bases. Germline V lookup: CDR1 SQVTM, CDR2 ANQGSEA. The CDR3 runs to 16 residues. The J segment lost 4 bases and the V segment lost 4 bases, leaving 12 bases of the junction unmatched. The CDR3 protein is CSVVGLAGGPGYEQYF. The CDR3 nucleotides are TGCAGCGTTGTGGGCTTAGCGGGAGGGCCTGGGTACGAGCAGTACTTC.